This T cell receptor (beta chain) was found in a study of CD4+ T cells in melanoma. Overall study results and limits: A reported correlation linked neoantigen-specific CD4+ T cells to CD8+, macrophage and B cell function. Reportedly, melanoma neoantigen-specific CD4+ T cells showed varied differentiation states.

As to this clone: Its antigen is not identified.

The germline gives CDR1 SNHLY, CDR2 FYNNEI. The CDR3 contains 14 residues. J lost 3 bases, V lost 3 bases, and 5 bases had no gene match. Method: immunoSEQ multiplex PCR; TCRdb's copy keeps in-frame clones and lacks some. The sample shows some 47,000 clones, nearly 90% of them seen only once. The TCR was taken from a human donor with melanoma. V gene TRBV2 combines with J gene TRBJ2-7, with 7 nucleotides matching TRBD1. Sequencing used peripheral blood. The CDR3 DNA sequence: TGTGCCAGCAGTGATTATGGGACAGTCTACGAGCAGTACTTC. Translating it yields CASSDYGTVYEQYF.